Listed below are T cell receptor beta chains from one sample, sequenced in a study of T cell repertoires in ileal Crohn's disease. Produced via immunoSEQ multiplex PCR; TCRdb's table is partial and in-frame only. The sample shows 15,000 to 20,000 clones, approximately 70% of them seen only once. Sequenced input: ileal tissue. The source of these receptors is an adult with Crohn's disease. The conserved cysteine and the conserved F or W are not part of the CDR3 here. Each record gives: V gene, J gene, clone size, CDR3 protein. Clone size, where shown, is once, few, many, or a class for clones that have expanded.

TRBV19	TRBJ2-2	NA	ASSGTAGELF
TRBV27	TRBJ2-3	NA	ASSLTGGTQY
TRBV7-8	TRBJ2-1	NA	ASSILAGGPYEQF
TRBV6-5	TRBJ2-3	NA	ASSYSGARADTQY
TRBV5-1	TRBJ1-1	NA	ASSPRDRKNTEAF
TRBV30	TRBJ1-6	NA	AWNPGDRSPLH
TRBV27	TRBJ1-2	NA	ASSAYRENSYGYT
TRBV6-1	TRBJ2-5	few	ASSRVEQY
TRBV27	TRBJ1-2	NA	ASGLQGGGYT
TRBV4-1	TRBJ1-1	NA	ASSQGPGQNTEAF
TRBV19	TRBJ1-3	few	ASGSMGGSSGNTIY
TRBV15	TRBJ2-7	few	ATSRDKTPYEQY
TRBV5-1	TRBJ2-3	NA	ASSLARKVTDTQY
TRBV10-3	TRBJ1-6	NA	AIRKGRGNSPLH
TRBV7-6	TRBJ2-1	NA	ASSLASGGSEQF
TRBV4-3	TRBJ2-2	NA	ASSQEGGVGGFTGELF